The clone carrying this TCR beta chain has only a few counts. The data were taken from a study of T-cell reconstitution after alpha-beta-depleted transplantation in children. Library preparation (for TCRbeta) was performed with unique molecular identifiers. TCRdb itself ran the PCR reads through MiXCR, one entry per CDR3 protein. The sample shows 500,000 to 600,000 distinct CDR3 sequences, about a sixth of them seen only once. V was pared by 6 bases and J by 2 bases, with 10 bases between. Germline V gives CDR1 DFQATT, CDR2 SNEGSKA (reference sequence). The length of the CDR3 is 12 residues. The receptor was derived from a human donor who donated a stem cell graft to a child with acute lymphoblastic leukemia. The chain joins TRBV20-1 to TRBJ1-2; D gene ambiguous. This sample comprised PBMCs from the stem cell graft donor, obtained from the stem cell graft. CDR3 residues: CSARNRNYGYTF. The CDR3 DNA is TGCAGTGCCCGTAACAGAAACTATGGCTACACCTTC.